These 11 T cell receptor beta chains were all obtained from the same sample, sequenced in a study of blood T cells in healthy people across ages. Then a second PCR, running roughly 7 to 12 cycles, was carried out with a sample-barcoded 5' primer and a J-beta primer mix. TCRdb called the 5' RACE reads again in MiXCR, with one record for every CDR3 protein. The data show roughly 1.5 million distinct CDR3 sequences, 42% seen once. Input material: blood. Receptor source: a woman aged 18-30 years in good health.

Written as DNA, the CDR3 is TGCAGCGGGAACAACTACAATGAGCAGTTCTTC. Amino acids: CSGNNYNEQFF. The chain employs TRBV29-1 and TRBJ2-1; D not resolved. Trimming took 7 bases from V and 3 from J, leaving 7 bases between them. Germline V gene sequence: CDR1 SQVTM, CDR2 ANQGSEA. This CDR3 contains 11 residues.

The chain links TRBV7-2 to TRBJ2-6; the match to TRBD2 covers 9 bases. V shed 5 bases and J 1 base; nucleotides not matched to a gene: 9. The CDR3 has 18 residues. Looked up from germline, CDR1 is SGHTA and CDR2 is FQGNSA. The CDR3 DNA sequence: TGTGCCAGCAGCCGACTTCCGGGACTAGCTTCTGGGGCCAACGTCCTGACTTTC. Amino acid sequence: CASSRLPGLASGANVLTF.

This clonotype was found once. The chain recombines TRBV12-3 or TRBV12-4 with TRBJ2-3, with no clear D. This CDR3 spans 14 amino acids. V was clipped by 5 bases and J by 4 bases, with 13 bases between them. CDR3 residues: CASSPTPNADTQYF. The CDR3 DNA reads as TGTGCCAGCAGTCCTACTCCAAATGCAGATACGCAGTATTTT.

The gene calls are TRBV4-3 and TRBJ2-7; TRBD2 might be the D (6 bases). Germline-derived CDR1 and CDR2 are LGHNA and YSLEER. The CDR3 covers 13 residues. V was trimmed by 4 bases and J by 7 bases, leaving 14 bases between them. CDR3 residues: CASSRNWGDEQYF. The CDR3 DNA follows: TGCGCCAGCAGCCGGAACTGGGGGGATGAGCAGTACTTC.

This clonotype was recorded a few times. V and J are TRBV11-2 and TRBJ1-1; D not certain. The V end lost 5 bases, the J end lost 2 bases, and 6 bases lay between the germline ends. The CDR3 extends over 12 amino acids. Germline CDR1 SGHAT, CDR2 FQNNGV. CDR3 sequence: CASSKENTEAFF. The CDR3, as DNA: TGTGCCAGCAGCAAAGAAAACACTGAAGCTTTCTTT. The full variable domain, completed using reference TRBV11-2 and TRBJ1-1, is EAGVAQSPRYKIIEKRQSVAFWCNPISGHATLYWYQQILGQGPKLLIQFQNNGVVDDSQLPKDRFSAERLKGVDSTLKIQPAKLEDSAVYLCASSKENTEAFFGQGTRLTVV.

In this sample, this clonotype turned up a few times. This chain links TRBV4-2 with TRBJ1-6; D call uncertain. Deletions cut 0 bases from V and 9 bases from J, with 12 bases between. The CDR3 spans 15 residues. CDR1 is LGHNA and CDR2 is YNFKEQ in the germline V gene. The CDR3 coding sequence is TGTGCCAGCAGCCAAGATGTGTCAGGTTCTTCACCCCTCCACTTT. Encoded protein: CASSQDVSGSSPLHF.

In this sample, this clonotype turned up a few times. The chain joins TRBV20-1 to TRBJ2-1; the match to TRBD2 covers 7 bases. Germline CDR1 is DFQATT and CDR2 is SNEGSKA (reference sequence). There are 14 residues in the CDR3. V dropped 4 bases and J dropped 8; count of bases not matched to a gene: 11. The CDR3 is CSAKPAGDFHEQFF. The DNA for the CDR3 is TGCAGTGCTAAACCGGCGGGAGACTTCCATGAGCAGTTCTTC.

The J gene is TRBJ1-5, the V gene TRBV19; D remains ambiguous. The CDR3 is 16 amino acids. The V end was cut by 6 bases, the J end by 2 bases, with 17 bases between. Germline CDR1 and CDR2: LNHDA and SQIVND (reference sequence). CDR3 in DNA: TGTGCCAGTAGACACTCGGAGGACCGGGGCAATCAGCCCCAGCATTTT. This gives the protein CASRHSEDRGNQPQHF.

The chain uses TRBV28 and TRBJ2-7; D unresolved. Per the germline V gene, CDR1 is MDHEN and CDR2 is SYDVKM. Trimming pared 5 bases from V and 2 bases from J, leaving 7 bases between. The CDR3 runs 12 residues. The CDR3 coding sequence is TGTGCCAGCAGTATTGCCCCCTACGAGCAGTACTTC. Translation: CASSIAPYEQYF.

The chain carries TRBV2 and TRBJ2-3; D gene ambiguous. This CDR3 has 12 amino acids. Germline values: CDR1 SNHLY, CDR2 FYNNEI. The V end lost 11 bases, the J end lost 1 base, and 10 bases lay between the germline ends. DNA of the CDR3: TGTGCCGGGTATGGCGGCACAGATACGCAGTATTTT. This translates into CAGYGGTDTQYF.

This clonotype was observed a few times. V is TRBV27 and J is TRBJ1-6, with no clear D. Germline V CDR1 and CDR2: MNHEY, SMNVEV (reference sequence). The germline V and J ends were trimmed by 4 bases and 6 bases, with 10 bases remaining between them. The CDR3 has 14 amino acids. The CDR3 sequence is CASSYRVLNSPLHF. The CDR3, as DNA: TGTGCCAGCAGTTACCGGGTCCTTAATTCACCCCTCCACTTT.